This is a list of T cell receptor beta chains from one sample in a study of PD-L1 blockade in urothelial cancer. The table came from immunoSEQ multiplex PCR; TCRdb's copy has only in-frame clones and leaves some out. The repertoire holds around 82,000 clones, with less than 90% as singletons. This specimen consisted of PBMCs, obtained around atezolizumab (anti-PD-L1) treatment. Receptor source: a man between 60 and 75 years old with urothelial cancer. CDR3s include the opening cysteine and the closing phenylalanine or tryptophan. The D gene is left open where the match is weak. The listing skips clone size in some rows; elsewhere it reads once, few, many or a size class.

CASSILTGPTEAFF	TGTGCCAGCAGTATACTTACAGGGCCTACTGAAGCTTTCTTT	.	TRBJ1-1	.	TRBV28
CASRSTGTAKGYTF	TGTGCCAGCAGAAGCACCGGGACAGCAAAGGGCTACACCTTC	.	TRBJ1-2	TRBD1	TRBV6-1
CASSEASPGLNGYTF	TGTGCCAGCAGTGAAGCTTCACCGGGACTGAATGGCTACACCTTC	.	TRBJ1-2	.	TRBV6-1
CASSKMTAGESYEQYF	TGTGCCAGTAGTAAGATGACAGCGGGGGAGTCCTACGAGCAGTACTTC	.	TRBJ2-7	TRBD2	TRBV19
CASSYGTFSPGELFF	TGTGCCAGCAGCTACGGGACATTCAGCCCCGGGGAGCTGTTTTTT	.	TRBJ2-2	.	TRBV2
CAIGGSGNTIYF	TGTGCCATAGGGGGATCTGGAAACACCATATATTTT	.	TRBJ1-3	.	TRBV10-3
CASSLGSSGVYEQYF	TGTGCCAGCAGCTTAGGGTCTAGCGGAGTCTACGAGCAGTACTTC	.	TRBJ2-7	TRBD2	TRBV7-2
CASRTPTVLNEKLFF	TGTGCCAGCAGAACGCCCACAGTACTGAATGAAAAACTGTTTTTT	.	TRBJ1-4	.	TRBV2
CASSLSGGAGEAQYF	TGTGCCAGCAGCCTTAGCGGGGGGGCCGGCGAGGCCCAGTACTTC	.	TRBJ2-5	TRBD2	TRBV5-8
CASSQDLENTEAFF	TGCGCCAGCAGCCAAGACTTAGAGAACACTGAAGCTTTCTTT	.	TRBJ1-1	.	TRBV4-3
CAWSRPGTGGQPQHF	TGTGCCTGGAGTCGTCCCGGGACAGGCGGGCAGCCCCAGCATTTT	.	TRBJ1-5	TRBD1	TRBV30
CASSPGGANYQPQHF	TGTGCCAGCAGTCCAGGGGGCGCCAACTATCAGCCCCAGCATTTT	.	TRBJ1-5	TRBD1	TRBV6-6
CASSLLGYGYTF	TGTGCCAGCAGCTTACTTGGCTATGGCTACACCTTC	.	TRBJ1-2	.	TRBV6-1
CASRLGQVLNEKLFF	TGTGCCAGCAGATTAGGACAGGTACTTAATGAAAAACTGTTTTTT	.	TRBJ1-4	TRBD1	TRBV6-1
CASRPTGGNTEAFF	TGCGCCAGCAGACCTACAGGGGGGAACACTGAAGCTTTCTTT	once	TRBJ1-1	TRBD1	TRBV5-1
CASRLNPQDPPGNTIYF	TGTGCAAGTCGGTTAAACCCACAGGACCCACCTGGAAACACCATATATTTT	.	TRBJ1-3	.	TRBV12-2